This T cell receptor (beta chain) was found in a study of T-cell memory formation after mild COVID-19. TCR alpha and TCR beta cDNA libraries carrying sample barcodes and UMIs were produced by 5'RACE using constant-segment primers. TCRdb recomputed calls from the 5' RACE reads with MiXCR, one row per CDR3 protein. The table records around 200,000 distinct CDR3 sequences, over 9.5% of them present only once. The sample holds many counts of this clonotype. Germline CDR1 and CDR2: LGHNA and YNFKEQ. The CDR3 runs 15 residues. V shed 2 bases and J shed 3 bases, with 10 bases lying between them. The sequencing sample was made of PBMCs or a T cell subset sorted from them (not recorded which). This clonotype originated in a man younger than 35 who had mild COVID-19 (a few samples of this study predate the infection). Cell type and time point are not known. The chain is built from TRBV4-2 and TRBJ2-2; no definite D call. The CDR3 sequence is CASSQRLTDTGELFF. DNA for the CDR3: TGTGCCAGCAGCCAAAGACTCACGGACACCGGGGAGCTGTTTTTT.